These 4 T cell receptor beta chains originate from one sample sequenced in a study of blood T cell repertoires in COVID-19. Sequenced by immunoSEQ multiplex PCR; TCRdb stores in-frame clones only, minus some. Seen here are approximately 270,000 clones, around 82% observed once, and the top ten hold around 14%. Source material: peripheral blood. Receptors originate from an older person with COVID-19, enrolled during active disease.

The chain couples TRBV9 to TRBJ2-1; 11 nucleotides match TRBD2. J was trimmed by 6 bases and V by 2 bases; bases with no gene match: 7. The CDR3 extends over 16 amino acids. Germline CDR1 and CDR2: SGDLS and YYNGEE. Here the CDR3 reads CASSVGLAEQLNEQFF. As DNA, the CDR3 is TGTGCCAGCAGCGTGGGACTAGCGGAACAACTCAATGAGCAGTTCTTC.

This chain links TRBV19 with TRBJ1-1; D is unclear. This CDR3 spans 14 amino acids. The V gene's germline CDR1 is LNHDA and CDR2 SQIVND (reference sequence). Deletions cut 2 bases from V and 3 bases from J, with 10 bases between. CDR3 in amino acids: CASSIQADYTEAFF. CDR3 bases: TGTGCCAGTAGTATACAGGCAGATTACACTGAAGCTTTCTTT.

This rearrangement joins TRBV7-2 to TRBJ2-5; 11 nucleotides agree with TRBD1. Trimming at V came to 5 bases and at J to 4 bases, leaving 6 bases not matched to a gene. The CDR3 is 15 amino acids. Germline CDR1 reads SGHTA; CDR2 reads FQGNSA. The CDR3 DNA follows: TGTGCCAGCAGCAGAACCGGGACAGGGGGAGAGACCCAGTACTTC. This sequence encodes CASSRTGTGGETQYF.

This sequence joins TRBV3-1 (or the pseudogene TRBV3-2) and TRBJ1-2; 7 bases map to TRBD1. Germline values: CDR1 LGHDT, CDR2 YNNKEL (reference sequence). The trim removed 0 bases at V and 4 bases at J, leaving 2 bases unmatched. CDR3 length: 14 residues. The CDR3 coding sequence is TGTGCCAGCAGCCAAGATCGACAGGGCTATGGCTACACCTTC. Its translation: CASSQDRQGYGYTF.